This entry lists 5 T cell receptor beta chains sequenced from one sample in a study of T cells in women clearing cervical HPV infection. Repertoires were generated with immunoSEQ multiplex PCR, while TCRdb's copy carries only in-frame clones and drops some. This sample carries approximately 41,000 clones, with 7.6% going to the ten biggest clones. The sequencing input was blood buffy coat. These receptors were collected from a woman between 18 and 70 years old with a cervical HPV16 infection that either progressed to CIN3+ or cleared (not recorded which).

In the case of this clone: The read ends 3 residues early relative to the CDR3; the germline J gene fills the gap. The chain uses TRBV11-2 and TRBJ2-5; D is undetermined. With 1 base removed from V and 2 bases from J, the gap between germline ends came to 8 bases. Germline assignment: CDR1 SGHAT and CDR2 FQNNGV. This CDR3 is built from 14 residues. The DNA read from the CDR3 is TGTGCCAGCAGCTTAGGAGTAGGGCAAGAGACC. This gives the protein CASSLGVGQET. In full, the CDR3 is CASSLGVGQETQYF.

Partial CDR3 DNA: TGTGCCAGCAGTGAAGGCGGAGTGAATCAGCCC. Protein: CASSEGGVNQP. The full CDR3 sequence reads CASSEGGVNQPQHF. V and J are TRBV6-1 and TRBJ1-5; no firm D call. The DNA ends 3 residues before the CDR3 does, and the rest of the CDR3 is filled in from the germline J gene. This CDR3 region has 14 residues. Germline values: CDR1 MNHNS, CDR2 SASEGT. With 1 base removed from V and 4 bases from J, the gap between germline ends came to 8 bases.

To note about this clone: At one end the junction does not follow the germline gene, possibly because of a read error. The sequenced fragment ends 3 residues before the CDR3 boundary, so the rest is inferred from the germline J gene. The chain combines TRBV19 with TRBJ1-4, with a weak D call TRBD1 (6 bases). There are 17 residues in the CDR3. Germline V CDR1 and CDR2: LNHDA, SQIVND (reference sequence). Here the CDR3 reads CASSLDPTGSKEEKLFF. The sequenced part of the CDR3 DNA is TGTGCCAGTAGTTTAGACCCCACAGGGTCTAAGGAGGAAAAA. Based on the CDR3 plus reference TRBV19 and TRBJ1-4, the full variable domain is DGGITQSPKYLFRKEGQNVTLSCEQNLNHDAMYWYRQDPGQGLRLIYYSQIVNDFQKGDIAEGYSVSREKKESFPLTVTSAQKNPTAFYLCASSLDPTGSKEEKLFFGSGTQLSVL.

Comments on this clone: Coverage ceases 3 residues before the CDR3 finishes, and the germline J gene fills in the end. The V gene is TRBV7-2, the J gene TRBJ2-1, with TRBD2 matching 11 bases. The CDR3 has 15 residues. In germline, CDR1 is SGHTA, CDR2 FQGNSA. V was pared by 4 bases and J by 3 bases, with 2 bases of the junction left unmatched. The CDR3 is CASSSSGGSYNEQFF. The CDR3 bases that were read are TGTGCCAGCAGCTCTAGCGGGGGGAGCTACAATGAG.

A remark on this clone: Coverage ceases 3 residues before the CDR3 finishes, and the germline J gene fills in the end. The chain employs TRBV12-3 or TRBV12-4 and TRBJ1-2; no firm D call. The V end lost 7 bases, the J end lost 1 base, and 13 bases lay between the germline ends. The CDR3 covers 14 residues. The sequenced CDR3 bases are TGTGCCAGCACTGACACATCCCGTAACTATGGC. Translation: CASTDTSRNYG. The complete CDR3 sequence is CASTDTSRNYGYTF.